This TCR beta chain was sequenced during a study of blood T cell repertoires in COVID-19. Only in-frame clones appear in the TCRdb table, and some are missing; sequencing was by immunoSEQ multiplex PCR. The sample shows hundreds of thousands of clones, about 88% of them seen only once. Trimming cost V 3 bases and J 6 bases; bases outside gene matches: 3. This CDR3 contains 14 residues. Germline V gene data show CDR1 as MDHEN and CDR2 as SYDVKM. The TCR sequence derives from a woman between 70 and 85 years old with COVID-19, enrolled during active disease. The J gene is TRBJ2-2, the V gene TRBV28; TRBD2 matches 8 bases. Sequences were obtained from peripheral blood. CDR3 coding DNA: TGTGCCAGCAGTTTCCCCGGGAGGGCCGGGGAGCTGTTTTTT. Translation gives CASSFPGRAGELFF. Using reference TRBV28 and TRBJ2-2 for the parts outside the CDR3, the full variable domain is DVKVTQSSRYLVKRTGEKVFLECVQDMDHENMFWYRQDPGLGLRLIYFSYDVKMKEKGDIPEGYSVSREKKERFSLILESASTNQTSMYLCASSFPGRAGELFFGEGSRLTVL.